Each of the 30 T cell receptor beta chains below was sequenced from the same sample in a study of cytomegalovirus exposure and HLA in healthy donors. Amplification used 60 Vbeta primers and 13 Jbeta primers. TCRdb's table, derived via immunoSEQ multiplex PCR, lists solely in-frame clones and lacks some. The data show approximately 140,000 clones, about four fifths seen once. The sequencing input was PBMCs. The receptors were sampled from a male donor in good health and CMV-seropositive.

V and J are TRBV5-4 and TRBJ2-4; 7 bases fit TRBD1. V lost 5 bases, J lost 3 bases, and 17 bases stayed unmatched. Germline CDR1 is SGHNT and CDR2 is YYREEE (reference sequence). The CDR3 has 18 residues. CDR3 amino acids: CASSSASTGLGGKNIQYF. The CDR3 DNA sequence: TGTGCCAGCAGTTCCGCCTCGACAGGGTTAGGAGGCAAAAACATTCAGTACTTC.

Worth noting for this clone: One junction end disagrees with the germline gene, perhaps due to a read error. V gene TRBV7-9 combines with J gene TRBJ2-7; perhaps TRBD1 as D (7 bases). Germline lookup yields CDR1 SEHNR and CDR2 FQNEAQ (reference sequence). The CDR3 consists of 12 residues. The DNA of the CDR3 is TGTTCCAGCAGGCGGGACAGCTACGAGCAGTACTTC. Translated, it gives CSSRRDSYEQYF.

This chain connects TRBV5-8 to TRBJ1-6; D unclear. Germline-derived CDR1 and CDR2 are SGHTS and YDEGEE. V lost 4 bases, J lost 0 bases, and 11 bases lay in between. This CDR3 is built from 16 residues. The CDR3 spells CASSKSGSSYNSPLHF. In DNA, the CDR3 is TGTGCCAGCAGCAAGAGCGGGAGCTCCTATAATTCACCCCTCCACTTT.

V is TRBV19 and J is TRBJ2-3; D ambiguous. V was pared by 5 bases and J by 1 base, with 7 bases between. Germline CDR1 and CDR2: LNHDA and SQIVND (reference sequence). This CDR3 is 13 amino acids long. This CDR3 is CASSVPGTDTQYF. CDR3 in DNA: TGTGCCAGTAGTGTCCCTGGCACAGATACGCAGTATTTT.

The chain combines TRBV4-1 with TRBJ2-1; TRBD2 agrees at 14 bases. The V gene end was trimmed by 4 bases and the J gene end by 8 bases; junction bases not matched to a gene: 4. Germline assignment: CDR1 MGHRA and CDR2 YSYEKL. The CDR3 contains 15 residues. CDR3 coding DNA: TGCGCCAGCAGCCCATGGACTAGCGGGGGGCATGAGCAGTTCTTC. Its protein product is CASSPWTSGGHEQFF.

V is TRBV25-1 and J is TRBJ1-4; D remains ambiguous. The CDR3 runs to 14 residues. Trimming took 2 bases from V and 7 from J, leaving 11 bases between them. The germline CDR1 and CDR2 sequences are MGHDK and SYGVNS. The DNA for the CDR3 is TGTGCCAGCAGTGAAGGTAGTCCGGGTGAAAAACTGTTTTTT. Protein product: CASSEGSPGEKLFF.

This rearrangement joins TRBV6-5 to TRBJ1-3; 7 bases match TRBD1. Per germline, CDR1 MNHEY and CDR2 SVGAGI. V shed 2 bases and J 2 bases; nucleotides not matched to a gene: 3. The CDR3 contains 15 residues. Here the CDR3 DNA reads TGTGCCAGCAGTTACCCAGACAGGGCTGGAAACACCATATATTTT. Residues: CASSYPDRAGNTIYF.

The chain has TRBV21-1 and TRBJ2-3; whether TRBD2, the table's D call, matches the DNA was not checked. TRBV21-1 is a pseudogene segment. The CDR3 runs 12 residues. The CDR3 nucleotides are TGTGCCAGCAGCAAAGGTGTGGAGACGCAGTATTTT. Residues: CASSKGVETQYF.

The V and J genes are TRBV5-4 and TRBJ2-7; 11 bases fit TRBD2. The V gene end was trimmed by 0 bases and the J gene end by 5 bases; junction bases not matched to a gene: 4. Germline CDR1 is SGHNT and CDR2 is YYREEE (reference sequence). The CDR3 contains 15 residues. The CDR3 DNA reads TGTGCCAGCAGCTTGGGCGGGACTAGCGGAAACGAGCAGTACTTC. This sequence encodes CASSLGGTSGNEQYF.

In DNA form, the CDR3 reads TGTGCCAGCAACCTTGGACAGAACACTGAAGCTTTCTTT. This codes for CASNLGQNTEAFF. The V gene is TRBV6-1, the J gene TRBJ1-1; the D gene is possibly TRBD1 (5 bases). With 7 bases removed from V and 1 base from J, the gap between germline ends came to 10 bases. The CDR3 is made up of 13 amino acids. Germline V gene sequence: CDR1 MNHNS, CDR2 SASEGT.

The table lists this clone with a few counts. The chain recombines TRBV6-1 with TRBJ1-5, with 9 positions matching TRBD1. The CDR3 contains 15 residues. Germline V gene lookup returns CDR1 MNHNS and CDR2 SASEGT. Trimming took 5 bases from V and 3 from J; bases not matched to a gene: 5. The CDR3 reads CASSKDRGYNQPQHF. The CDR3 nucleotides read TGTGCCAGCAGTAAGGACAGGGGTTACAATCAGCCCCAGCATTTT.

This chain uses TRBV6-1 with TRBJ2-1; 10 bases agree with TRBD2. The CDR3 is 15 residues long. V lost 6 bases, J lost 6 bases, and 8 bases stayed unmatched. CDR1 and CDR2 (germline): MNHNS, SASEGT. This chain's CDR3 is CASRVVLAGVNEQFF. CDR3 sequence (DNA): TGTGCCAGCAGGGTCGTTCTAGCGGGAGTCAATGAGCAGTTCTTC.

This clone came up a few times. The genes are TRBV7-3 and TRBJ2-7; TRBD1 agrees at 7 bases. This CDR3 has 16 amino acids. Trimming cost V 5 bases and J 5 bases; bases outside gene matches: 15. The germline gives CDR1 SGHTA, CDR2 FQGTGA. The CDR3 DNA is TGTGCCAGCAGCGAAACTTATTCAGGGGGTCTGGACGAGCAGTACTTC. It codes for CASSETYSGGLDEQYF.

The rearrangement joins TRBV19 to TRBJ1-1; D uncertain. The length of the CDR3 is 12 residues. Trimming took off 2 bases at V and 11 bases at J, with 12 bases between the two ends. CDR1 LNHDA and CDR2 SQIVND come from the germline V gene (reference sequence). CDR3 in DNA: TGTGCCAGTAGTATAAACCCGATGGGCGCTTTCTTT. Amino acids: CASSINPMGAFF.

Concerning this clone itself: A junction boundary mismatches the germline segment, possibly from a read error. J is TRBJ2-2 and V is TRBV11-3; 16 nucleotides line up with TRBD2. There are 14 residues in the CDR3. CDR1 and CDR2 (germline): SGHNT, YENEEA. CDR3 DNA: TGTGCCAGCAGCACGGGACTAGCGGGAGGGCGGCCGATTTTT. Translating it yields CASSTGLAGGRPIF.

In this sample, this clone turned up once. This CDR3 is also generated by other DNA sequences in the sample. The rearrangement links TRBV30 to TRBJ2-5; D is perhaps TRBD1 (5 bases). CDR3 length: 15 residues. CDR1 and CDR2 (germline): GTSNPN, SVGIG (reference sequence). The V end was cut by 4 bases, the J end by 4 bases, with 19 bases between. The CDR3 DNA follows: TGTGCCTGGACCACCACGATAGGGGTCGGAGAGACCCAGTACTTC. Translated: CAWTTTIGVGETQYF.

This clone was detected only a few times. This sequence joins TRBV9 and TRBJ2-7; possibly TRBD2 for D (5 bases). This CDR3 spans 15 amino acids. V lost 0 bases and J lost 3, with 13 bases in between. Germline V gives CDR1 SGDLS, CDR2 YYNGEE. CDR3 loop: CASSVAFEGVYEQYF. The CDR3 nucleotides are TGTGCCAGCAGCGTAGCTTTCGAGGGCGTCTACGAGCAGTACTTC.

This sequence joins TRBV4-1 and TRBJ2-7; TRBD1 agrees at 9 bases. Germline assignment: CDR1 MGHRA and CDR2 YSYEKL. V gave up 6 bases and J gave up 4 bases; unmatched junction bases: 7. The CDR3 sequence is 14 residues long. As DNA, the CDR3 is TGCGCCAGCAGTCCCGGGACAGGGTGGTACGAGCAGTACTTC. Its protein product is CASSPGTGWYEQYF.

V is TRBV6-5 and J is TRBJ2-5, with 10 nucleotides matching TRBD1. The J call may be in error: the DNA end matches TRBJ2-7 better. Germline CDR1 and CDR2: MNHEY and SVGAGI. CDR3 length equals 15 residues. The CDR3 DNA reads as TGTGCCAGCAGTTACGGAGGACAGGGGGGATACGAGCAGTACTTC. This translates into CASSYGGQGGYEQYF.

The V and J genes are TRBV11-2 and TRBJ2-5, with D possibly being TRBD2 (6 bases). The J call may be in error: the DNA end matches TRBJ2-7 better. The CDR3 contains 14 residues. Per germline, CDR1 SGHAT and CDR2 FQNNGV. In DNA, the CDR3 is TGTGCCAGCAGCTTAGTAGCGGTGGCCTACGAGCAGTACTTC. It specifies CASSLVAVAYEQYF.

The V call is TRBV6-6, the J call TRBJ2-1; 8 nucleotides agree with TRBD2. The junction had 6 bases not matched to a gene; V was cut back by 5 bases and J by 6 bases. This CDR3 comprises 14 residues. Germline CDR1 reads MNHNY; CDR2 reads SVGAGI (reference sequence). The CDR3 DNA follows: TGTGCCAGCAGTATTAGCGGGGCCCCCAATGAGCAGTTCTTC. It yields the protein CASSISGAPNEQFF.

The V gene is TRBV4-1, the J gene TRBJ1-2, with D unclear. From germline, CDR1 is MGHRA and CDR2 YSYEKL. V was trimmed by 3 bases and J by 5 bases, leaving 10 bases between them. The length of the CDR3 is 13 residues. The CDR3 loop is CASSHVQEYGYTF. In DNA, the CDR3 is TGCGCCAGCAGCCACGTCCAGGAATATGGCTACACCTTC.

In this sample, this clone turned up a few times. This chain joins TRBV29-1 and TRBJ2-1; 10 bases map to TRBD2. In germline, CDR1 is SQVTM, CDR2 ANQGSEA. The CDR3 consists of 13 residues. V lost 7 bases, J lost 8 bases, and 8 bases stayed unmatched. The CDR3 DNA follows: TGCAGCGACATAGCGGGAGGTGGCTATGAGCAGTTCTTC. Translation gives CSDIAGGGYEQFF.

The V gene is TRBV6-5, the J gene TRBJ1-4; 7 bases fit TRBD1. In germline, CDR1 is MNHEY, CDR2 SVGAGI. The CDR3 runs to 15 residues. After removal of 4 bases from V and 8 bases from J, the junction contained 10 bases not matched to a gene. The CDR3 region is CASSSVGQVEEKLFF. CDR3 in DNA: TGTGCCAGCAGTTCCGTCGGACAGGTGGAGGAAAAACTGTTTTTT.

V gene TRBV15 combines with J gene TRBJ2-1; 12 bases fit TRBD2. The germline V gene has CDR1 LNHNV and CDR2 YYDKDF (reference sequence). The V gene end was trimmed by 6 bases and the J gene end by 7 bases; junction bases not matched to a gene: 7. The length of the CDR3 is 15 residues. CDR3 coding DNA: TGTGCCACCAGGCGGGCTAGCGGGAGGGTAAATGAGCAGTTCTTC. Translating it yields CATRRASGRVNEQFF. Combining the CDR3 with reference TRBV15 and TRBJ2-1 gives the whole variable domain DAMVIQNPRYQVTQFGKPVTLSCSQTLNHNVMYWYQQKSSQAPKLLFHYYDKDFNNEADTPDNFQSRRPNTSFCFLDIRSPGLGDTAMYLCATRRASGRVNEQFFGPGTRLTVL.

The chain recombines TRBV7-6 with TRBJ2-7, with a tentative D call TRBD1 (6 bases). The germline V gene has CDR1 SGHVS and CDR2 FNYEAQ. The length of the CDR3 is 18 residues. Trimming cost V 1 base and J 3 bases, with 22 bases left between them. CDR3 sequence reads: CASSLGMPGDGFYYEQYF. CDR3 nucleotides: TGTGCCAGCAGCTTAGGGATGCCAGGGGATGGCTTCTACTACGAGCAGTACTTC. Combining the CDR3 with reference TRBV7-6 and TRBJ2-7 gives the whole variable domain GAGVSQSPRYKVTKRGQDVALRCDPISGHVSLYWYRQALGQGPEFLTYFNYEAQQDKSGLPNDRFSAERPEGSISTLTIQRTEQRDSAMYRCASSLGMPGDGFYYEQYFGPGTRLTVT.

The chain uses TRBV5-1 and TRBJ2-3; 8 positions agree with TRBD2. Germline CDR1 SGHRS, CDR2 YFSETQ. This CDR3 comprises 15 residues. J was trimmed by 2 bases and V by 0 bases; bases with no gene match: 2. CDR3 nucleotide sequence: TGCGCCAGCAGCTTGGGAGCGGGGGACACAGATACGCAGTATTTT. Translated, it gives CASSLGAGDTDTQYF.

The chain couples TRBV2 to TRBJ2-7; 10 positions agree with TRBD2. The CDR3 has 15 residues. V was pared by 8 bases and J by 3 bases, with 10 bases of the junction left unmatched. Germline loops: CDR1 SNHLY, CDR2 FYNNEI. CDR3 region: CASLLAGDDGYEQYF. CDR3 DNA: TGTGCCAGCCTTCTAGCGGGAGATGACGGCTACGAGCAGTACTTC.

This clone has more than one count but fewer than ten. CDR3 amino acids: CASSEEPGSSYEQYF. CDR3 DNA sequence: TGTGCCAGCAGTGAAGAGCCGGGGAGCTCCTACGAGCAGTACTTC. V and J are TRBV6-1 and TRBJ2-7; maybe TRBD2 (5 bases). The CDR3 sequence is 15 residues long. V lost 1 base and J 0 bases, leaving 10 bases between the germline ends. The germline gives CDR1 MNHNS, CDR2 SASEGT.

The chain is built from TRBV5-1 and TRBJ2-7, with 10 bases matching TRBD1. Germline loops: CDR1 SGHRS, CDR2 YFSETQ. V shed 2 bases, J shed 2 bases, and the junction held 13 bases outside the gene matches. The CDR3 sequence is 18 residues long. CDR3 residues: CASSFSATGTGEAYEQYF. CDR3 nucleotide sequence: TGCGCCAGCAGCTTCTCTGCTACCGGGACAGGGGAAGCCTACGAGCAGTACTTC.